The rows below give T cell receptor beta chains drawn from one sample of a study of CXCR3-negative and CXCR3-positive naive CD8 T cells. TCRdb reprocessed the 5' RACE reads, with one entry per CDR3 protein and no DNA. Recorded for this sample: approximately 58,000 distinct CDR3 sequences. Specimen: naive CXCR3- CD8+ T cells from blood. These receptor sequences come from a human donor in good health. Some clones in this sample may be carry-over from other donors' samples. The CDR3 runs from the conserved cysteine through the conserved F or W. Fields, in order: J gene, V gene, clone size, CDR3 protein. Clone sizes are given selectively: once, few, many, or a class where the clone is expanded.

TRBJ2-2 | TRBV14 | - | CASSQRGQGTGELFF
TRBJ2-7 | TRBV7-8 | - | CASSTQGKSYEQYF
TRBJ2-1 | TRBV5-1 | - | CASSFTGEEQFF
TRBJ2-7 | TRBV7-6 | medium-sized | CASSLHAGTGAIEQYF
TRBJ2-7 | TRBV7-9 | - | CASSEPGQAYEQYF
TRBJ2-1 | TRBV5-1 | - | CASGSGGLYNEQFF
TRBJ1-5 | TRBV12-3/TRBV12-4 | - | CASSRRGRNQPQHF
TRBJ2-7 | TRBV3-1 | - | CASSQDPPGAFKQYF
TRBJ2-1 | TRBV12-3/TRBV12-4 | - | CASSFGGTSYNEQFF
TRBJ2-7 | TRBV4-3 | medium-sized | CASSQDLGDSQRQYF
TRBJ2-1 | TRBV29-1 | - | CSVDLSGREAAFRNEQFF
TRBJ2-7 | TRBV7-6 | - | CASSHRENYEQYF
TRBJ2-2 | TRBV6-4 | - | CASSSQGQTGELFF
TRBJ2-1 | TRBV7-9 | - | CASSLVASGANEQFF
TRBJ1-1 | TRBV28 | - | CASRTGNTEAFF
TRBJ2-7 | TRBV7-9 | - | CASSSRQGIDEQYF
TRBJ2-7 | TRBV20-1 | - | CSARVLRGAPYEQYF
TRBJ1-5 | TRBV7-9 | - | CASSLEVDPRGNQPQHF
TRBJ2-1 | TRBV29-1 | - | CSVEGGQGDWDEQFF
TRBJ2-4 | TRBV6-2/TRBV6-3 | - | CASSEPDRVAKNIQYF
TRBJ2-3 | TRBV6-2/TRBV6-3 | - | CASTHRHPTDTQYF
TRBJ2-7 | TRBV28 | - | CASSAPVSPYEQYF
TRBJ2-5 | TRBV7-6 | - | CASSLAGGHETQYF
TRBJ2-2 | TRBV6-2/TRBV6-3 | - | CASSTRDGRERNTGELFF
TRBJ1-3 | TRBV21-1 | - | CASSKDLSRKCYSGNTIYF
TRBJ2-2 | TRBV4-2 | - | CASSHAGTSPGELFF
TRBJ1-2 | TRBV28 | - | CASSLAGDGYGYTF
TRBJ2-1 | TRBV6-2/TRBV6-3 | medium-sized | CASSSTGYNEQFF
TRBJ1-5 | TRBV29-1 | - | CSVVTGEDNQPQHF
TRBJ2-3 | TRBV12-3/TRBV12-4 | - | CASSFPRETTDTQYF
TRBJ2-3 | TRBV28 | - | CASGYRGGRDTQYF
TRBJ2-7 | TRBV29-1 | - | CSVEDRGTGTYEQYF
TRBJ2-7 | TRBV12-5 | - | CASGTGQGPFYEQYF
TRBJ2-7 | TRBV7-9 | - | CASSPAGDYEQYF